The 17 T cell receptor beta chains presented below share a single source sample, sequenced in a study of blood T cell repertoires in COVID-19. Measured with immunoSEQ multiplex PCR; TCRdb has only the in-frame clones, and not every one. The table shows under 500,000 clones, with roughly nine tenths occurring only once. Sequenced material: PBMCs or T cells enriched from blood (not recorded which). These receptor sequences come from a woman aged 18-30 years with acute COVID-19.

The J gene is TRBJ1-2, the V gene TRBV29-1; 9 nucleotides line up with TRBD1. Germline V CDR1 and CDR2: SQVTM, ANQGSEA. V shed 2 bases, J shed 4 bases, and the junction held 5 bases outside the gene matches. The CDR3 totals 14 residues. The CDR3 bases are TGCAGCGTTGAAATAGGGACAGGGTCCTATGGCTACACCTTC. It yields the protein CSVEIGTGSYGYTF. The full variable domain, with the rest looked up from reference TRBV29-1 and TRBJ1-2, is SAVISQKPSRDICQRGTSLTIQCQVDSQVTMMFWYRQQPGQSLTLIATANQGSEATYESGFVIDKFPISRPNLTFSTLTVSNMSPEDSSIYLCSVEIGTGSYGYTFGSGTRLTVV.

With respect to this clone: The sample holds other DNA sequences that translate to the same CDR3. The chain couples TRBV20-1 to TRBJ1-2; D is uncertain. Germline-derived CDR1 and CDR2 are DFQATT and SNEGSKA (reference sequence). The CDR3 contains 10 residues. Between the trimmed V and J ends, which lost 1 base and 5 bases, there was a span of 2 bases. The chain's CDR3 is CSARAYGYTF. The CDR3 DNA is TGCAGTGCTAGAGCGTATGGCTACACCTTC.

This chain joins TRBV4-2 and TRBJ1-1; D gene ambiguous. Germline V gives CDR1 LGHNA, CDR2 YNFKEQ. The V gene lost 4 bases and the J gene lost 2 bases, with 8 bases spanning the gap. CDR3 size: 13 residues. CDR3 protein: CASSLDTNTEAFF. CDR3 DNA: TGTGCCAGCAGCCTCGACACCAACACTGAAGCTTTCTTT.

V is TRBV2 and J is TRBJ1-1; D is uncertain. Trimming shortened V by 7 bases and J by 0 bases, and 9 bases separated the two germline ends. The CDR3 covers 13 residues. CDR1 is SNHLY, CDR2 FYNNEI, per germline. CDR3: CASNRVMNTEAFF. The CDR3 DNA sequence: TGTGCCAGCAACCGGGTTATGAACACTGAAGCTTTCTTT.

This chain connects TRBV6-6 to TRBJ1-2, with 8 nucleotides matching TRBD1. Germline V CDR1 and CDR2: MNHNY, SVGAGI (reference sequence). Trimming took 5 bases from V and 5 from J; bases not matched to a gene: 16. The CDR3 loop spans 17 amino acids. DNA for the CDR3: TGTGCCAGCAGTCGAACCGGGACAGGCGCCTTTTTGTATGGCTACACCTTC. Amino acids: CASSRTGTGAFLYGYTF.

J is TRBJ1-6 and V is TRBV4-1; TRBD1 matches at 7 bases. V shed 1 base, J shed 11 bases, and the junction held 5 bases outside the gene matches. CDR1 and CDR2 (germline): MGHRA, YSYEKL. The CDR3 contains 14 residues. CDR3 nucleotides: TGCGCCAGCAGCCAAGTGGGACAGTTAACACCCCTCCACTTT. Encoded protein: CASSQVGQLTPLHF.

The chain has TRBV10-1 and TRBJ1-4, with D hard to call. CDR1 is WNHNN and CDR2 is SYGVQD in the germline V gene (reference sequence). Trimming removed 2 bases at V and 2 bases at J, with 6 bases between. This CDR3 comprises 14 residues. The CDR3: CASSEDTTNEKLFF. CDR3 coding DNA: TGCGCCAGCAGTGAGGACACGACTAATGAAAAACTGTTTTTT.

This chain connects TRBV7-3 to TRBJ2-1; no reliable D call. The CDR3 is made up of 13 amino acids. V lost 4 bases and J 4 bases, leaving 8 bases between the germline ends. The V gene's germline CDR1 is SGHTA and CDR2 FQGTGA. CDR3 residues: CASSSYLYNEQFF. CDR3 coding DNA: TGTGCCAGCAGCTCCTATTTGTACAATGAGCAGTTCTTC. The full variable domain, its missing parts supplied by reference TRBV7-3 and TRBJ2-1, is GAGVSQTPSNKVTEKGKYVELRCDPISGHTALYWYRQSLGQGPEFLIYFQGTGAADDSGLPNDRFFAVRPEGSVSTLKIQRTERGDSAVYLCASSSYLYNEQFFGPGTRLTVL.

V usage is TRBV5-1 and J usage is TRBJ2-2; D gene uncertain. Germline-derived CDR1 and CDR2 are SGHRS and YFSETQ. CDR3 length: 13 residues. V gave up 3 bases and J gave up 3 bases, with 6 bases separating them. The CDR3 DNA reads as TGCGCCAGCAGCTCATCAGACACCGGGGAGCTGTTTTTT. Its protein is CASSSSDTGELFF.

This chain connects TRBV5-3 to TRBJ2-1; 12 bases are a match to TRBD2. TRBV5-3 qualifies as an ORF whose function is uncertain. The CDR3 extends over 13 amino acids. The trim removed 4 bases at V and 9 bases at J, leaving 2 bases unmatched. CDR3 DNA sequence: TGTGCCAGAAGCAAGGGACTAGCGGGTGAGCAGTTCTTC. The encoded protein is CARSKGLAGEQFF.

This clone was picked up many times. The rearrangement joins TRBV4-3 to TRBJ2-6, with TRBD1 as a possible D gene (6 bases). The V end lost 0 bases, the J end lost 1 base, and 7 bases lay between the germline ends. This CDR3 comprises 16 residues. CDR1 and CDR2 from the germline V gene are LGHNA and YSLEER. CDR3 sequence (DNA): TGCGCCAGCAGCCAAGATGGGACATCTGGGGCCAACGTCCTGACTTTC. This codes for CASSQDGTSGANVLTF.

This clone was seen just once. This chain joins TRBV7-2 and TRBJ1-6; a possible D gene is TRBD1 (5 bases). The V end lost 5 bases, the J end lost 7 bases, and 18 bases lay between the germline ends. CDR3 size: 16 residues. CDR1 is SGHTA, CDR2 FQGNSA, per germline. The chain's CDR3 is CASSLNSGPSNSPLHF. CDR3 sequence (DNA): TGTGCCAGCAGCCTCAACTCAGGGCCCTCCAATTCACCCCTCCACTTT.

The J gene is TRBJ2-7, the V gene TRBV25-1; D not resolved. The V end was cut by 5 bases, the J end by 1 base, with 9 bases between. Germline V CDR1 and CDR2: MGHDK, SYGVNS. The CDR3 is 13 amino acids. CDR3: CASSTLASYEQYF. CDR3 coding DNA: TGTGCCAGCAGTACGTTAGCTTCCTACGAGCAGTACTTC.

This clone has just a few counts. V and J are TRBV6-1 and TRBJ1-2; D remains ambiguous. The CDR3 has 13 residues. Germline V gene data show CDR1 as MNHNS and CDR2 as SASEGT. With 1 base removed from V and 4 bases from J, the gap between germline ends came to 7 bases. CDR3 protein: CASSEGRSYGYTF. In nucleotides, the CDR3 is TGTGCCAGCAGTGAAGGCAGATCCTATGGCTACACCTTC.

The chain combines TRBV3-1 (or the pseudogene TRBV3-2) with TRBJ2-5, with 11 bases aligning to TRBD2. CDR1 and CDR2 (germline): LGHDT, YNNKEL (reference sequence). V shed 6 bases and J 1 base; nucleotides not matched to a gene: 4. CDR3 length: 15 residues. The DNA for the CDR3 is TGTGCCAGCAGGCTAGCGGGAGGTTCCCAAGAGACCCAGTACTTC. Protein product: CASRLAGGSQETQYF.

The V gene is TRBV6-5, the J gene TRBJ1-2; 8 nucleotides align to TRBD1. The germline CDR1 and CDR2 sequences are MNHEY and SVGAGI. V gave up 6 bases and J gave up 4 bases; unmatched junction bases: 4. The CDR3 length is 13 residues. The CDR3: CASSRGQVYGYTF. The CDR3 bases are TGTGCCAGCAGCCGGGGACAGGTCTATGGCTACACCTTC.

Turning to this clone: The same CDR3 is also encoded by other DNA sequences in this sample. The V gene is TRBV18, the J gene TRBJ1-5, with D tentatively TRBD1 (6 bases). The CDR3 length is 14 residues. Germline lookup yields CDR1 KGHSH and CDR2 LQKENI. The V end lost 3 bases, the J end lost 7 bases, and 13 bases lay between the germline ends. As DNA, the CDR3 is TGTGCCAGCTCACCCCAGGGGCGAGGGCAGCCCCAGCATTTT. Translating it yields CASSPQGRGQPQHF.